This T cell receptor (beta chain) comes out of a study of circulating CD8 cells and anti-PD-1 response in melanoma. Study details: Responders had complete or partial responses; non-responders had stable or progressive disease.

Sorting of live CD3+CD8+TCRalphabeta+ cells by PD-1 and/or TIGIT gave four subsets. Germline assignment: CDR1 MNHEY and CDR2 SMNVEV (reference sequence). Trimming shortened V by 0 bases and J by 5 bases, and 19 bases separated the two germline ends. This CDR3 has 17 amino acids. This clonotype is deemed medium-sized. Its antigen is not known. The QIAseq Immune Repertoire TCR panel built the libraries from around 15 ng of total RNA. TCRdb reprocessed the reads via MiXCR and lists one record per CDR3 protein. Of approximately 1,400 distinct CDR3 sequences in the sample, approximately 8.8% were seen once. Study results and limitations: At M1, fewer than 8% of TRB clonotypes appeared in multiple subsets.

The clonotype comes from a human donor with melanoma. The input for sequencing was CD8+ T cells from PBMCs, taken at baseline or after one month of anti-PD-1 therapy (not recorded which). J is TRBJ1-1 and V is TRBV27; D possibly corresponds to TRBD1 (6 bases). CDR3 amino acids: CASSLSRGGRLETEAFF. The CDR3 DNA is TGTGCCAGCAGTTTATCGAGGGGGGGCCGTTTAGAGACTGAAGCTTTCTTT.